This T cell receptor (beta chain) is drawn from a study of Ad26.COV2.S vaccination and SARS-CoV-2 variants. Looking at the study overall: This donor came from the COV1001 trial of Ad26.COV2.S.

Clones were sequenced by immunoSEQ multiplex PCR, and TCRdb holds only the in-frame ones, with some missing. The table records 510,000 or so clones, 87% of them present only once. Treatment described: 15 to 20 received Ad26.COV2.S at low or high dose, single or two shots; roughly 5 received placebo; per-sample allocation not given. The investigators took samples on day 63 after the first vaccine or placebo injection. The trim removed 1 base at V and 4 bases at J, leaving 2 bases unmatched. Looked up from germline, CDR1 is SNHLY and CDR2 is FYNNEI. This CDR3 has 15 residues. This sample comprised peripheral blood, obtained in a trial of Ad26.COV2.S vaccine versus placebo. The chain combines TRBV2 with TRBJ2-2; 8 bases match TRBD1. This clonotype originated in a person between 18 and 65 years old who received the Ad26.COV2.S COVID-19 vaccine or a placebo. In DNA, the CDR3 is TGTGCCAGCAGTGAAGGGGACAGGATCACCGGGGAGCTGTTTTTT. This sequence encodes CASSEGDRITGELFF. The variable domain in full, with the rest retrieved from reference TRBV2 and TRBJ2-2, is EPEVTQTPSHQVTQMGQEVILRCVPISNHLYFYWYRQILGQKVEFLVSFYNNEISEKSEIFDDQFSVERPDGSNFTLKIRSTKLEDSAMYFCASSEGDRITGELFFGEGSRLTVL.